A single T cell receptor (beta chain) is shown here with its context. As yet, its antigen is unknown. The CDR3 length is 15 residues. Trimming took off 6 bases at V and 3 bases at J, with 18 bases between the two ends. From germline, CDR1 is KGHSH and CDR2 LQKENI. cDNA serving as the sequencing template came from extracted, reverse transcribed RNA. Produced via immunoSEQ multiplex PCR; TCRdb's table is partial and in-frame only. The data show 150,000 to 200,000 clones, roughly 60% seen once. Treatment given: oral pan-JAK inhibitor, 5-10 mg twice daily. These data belong to a study of CD8+ T cells in alopecia areata. Study context: The tofacitinib course ran for 6 to 18 months and was followed by 6 months off drug. Severity scores in treated patients reflected the percentage of scalp affected. Study findings and constraints: Lesional scalp, notably in alopecia totalis/universalis, had clonality above that of normal scalp.

The input for sequencing was CD4+ T cells sorted from blood, taken at week 24, from a patient treated with tofacitinib. The origin of this receptor is a human donor with alopecia areata. The genes are TRBV18 and TRBJ2-7; weak D call: TRBD1 (6 bases). For the CDR3, the DNA is TGTGCCAGCTCCCTAGGGGAAGGGGGTGGCTACGAGCAGTACTTC. Encoded protein: CASSLGEGGGYEQYF.